The 2 T cell receptor beta chains listed next were all sequenced from one sample in a study of CD8 T cells in Susac syndrome. An amount of RNA that ranged from 0.5 to 1 ug was reverse transcribed with random hexamers. TCRdb independently ran MiXCR on the immunoSEQ multiplex PCR reads; one entry per CDR3 protein. The table records roughly 80,000 distinct CDR3 sequences, more than 85% of them present only once. Sequencing was performed on CD8+ T cells from PBMCs. The source is a human donor with multiple sclerosis.

V usage is TRBV29-1 and J usage is TRBJ2-1, with 7 bases aligning to TRBD2. This CDR3 comprises 15 residues. Trimming removed 3 bases from V and 0 bases from J; junction bases left unmatched: 5. Germline lookup yields CDR1 SQVTM and CDR2 ANQGSEA. The CDR3 reads CSVEPGLSSYNEQFF. CDR3 coding DNA: TGCAGCGTTGAGCCGGGACTAAGCTCCTACAATGAGCAGTTCTTC.

The chain uses TRBV25-1 and TRBJ2-7; TRBD1 agrees at 7 bases. The V gene's germline CDR1 is MGHDK and CDR2 SYGVNS. The J segment lost 0 bases and the V segment lost 3 bases, leaving 14 bases of the junction unmatched. The CDR3 runs to 18 residues. The CDR3 DNA follows: TGTGCCAGCAGTGATCGAGATTCCGCAGGGGACAGCTCCTACGAGCAGTACTTC. This sequence encodes CASSDRDSAGDSSYEQYF.